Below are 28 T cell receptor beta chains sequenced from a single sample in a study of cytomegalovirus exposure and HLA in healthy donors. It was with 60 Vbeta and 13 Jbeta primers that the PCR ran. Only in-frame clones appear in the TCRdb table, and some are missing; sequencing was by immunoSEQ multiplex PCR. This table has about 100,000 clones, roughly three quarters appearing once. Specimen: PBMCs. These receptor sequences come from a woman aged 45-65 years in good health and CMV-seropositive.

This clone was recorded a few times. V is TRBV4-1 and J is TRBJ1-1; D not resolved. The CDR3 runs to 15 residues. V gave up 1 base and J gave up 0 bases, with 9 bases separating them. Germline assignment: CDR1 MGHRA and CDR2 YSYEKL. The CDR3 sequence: CASSQVGDLNTEAFF. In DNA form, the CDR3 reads TGCGCCAGCAGCCAAGTGGGAGACCTGAACACTGAAGCTTTCTTT.

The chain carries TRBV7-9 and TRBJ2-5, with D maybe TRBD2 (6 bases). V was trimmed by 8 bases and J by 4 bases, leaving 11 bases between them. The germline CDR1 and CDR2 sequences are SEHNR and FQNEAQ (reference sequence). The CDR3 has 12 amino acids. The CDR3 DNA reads TGTGCCAGCGGCCGGGACTCAGAGACCCAGTACTTC. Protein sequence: CASGRDSETQYF.

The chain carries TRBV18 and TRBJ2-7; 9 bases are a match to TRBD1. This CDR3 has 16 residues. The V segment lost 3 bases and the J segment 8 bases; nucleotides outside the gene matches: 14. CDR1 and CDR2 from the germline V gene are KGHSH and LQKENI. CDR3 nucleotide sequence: TGTGCCAGCTCACCCATCGTAGGGGACAGGGATAGTAAGCAGTACTTC. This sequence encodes CASSPIVGDRDSKQYF.

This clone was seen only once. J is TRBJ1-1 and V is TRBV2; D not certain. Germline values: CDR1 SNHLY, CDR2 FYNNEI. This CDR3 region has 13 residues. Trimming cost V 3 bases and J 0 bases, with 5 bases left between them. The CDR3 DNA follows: TGTGCCAGCAGTGACCTAATGAACACTGAAGCTTTCTTT. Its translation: CASSDLMNTEAFF.

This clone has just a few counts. CDR3 DNA: TGCGCCAGCAGCCAAGAGGTAGGGGGAATCGGCCCCCAGCATTTT. It codes for CASSQEVGGIGPQHF. The chain has TRBV4-1 and TRBJ1-5, with TRBD1 as a possible D gene (6 bases). The germline V and J ends were trimmed by 0 bases and 10 bases, with 16 bases remaining between them. Germline V gene data show CDR1 as MGHRA and CDR2 as YSYEKL. This CDR3 has 15 amino acids.

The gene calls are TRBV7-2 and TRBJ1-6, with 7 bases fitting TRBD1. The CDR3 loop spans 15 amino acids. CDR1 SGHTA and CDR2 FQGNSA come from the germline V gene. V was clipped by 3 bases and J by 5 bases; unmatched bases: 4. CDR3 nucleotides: TGTGCCAGCAGCTTCTCGGGACAGAATAATTCACCCCTCCACTTT. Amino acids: CASSFSGQNNSPLHF.

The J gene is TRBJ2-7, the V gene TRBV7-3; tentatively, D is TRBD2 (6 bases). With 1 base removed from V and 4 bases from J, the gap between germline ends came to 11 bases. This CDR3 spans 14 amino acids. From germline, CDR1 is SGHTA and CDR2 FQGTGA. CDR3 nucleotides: TGTGCCAGCAGCTTAAAAGCGGGCCTATACGAGCAGTACTTC. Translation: CASSLKAGLYEQYF.

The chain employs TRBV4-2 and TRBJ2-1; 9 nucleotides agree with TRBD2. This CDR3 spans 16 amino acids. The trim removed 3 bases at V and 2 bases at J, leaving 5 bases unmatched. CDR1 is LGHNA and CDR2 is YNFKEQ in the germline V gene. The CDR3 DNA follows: TGTGCCAGCAGCCAGAATCTAGCGGGGACCTACAATGAGCAGTTCTTC. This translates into CASSQNLAGTYNEQFF.

CDR3 sequence (DNA): TGTGCCACCAGCTCCTCCCGAGGAGGGGAACAGCCCCAGCATTTT. It codes for CATSSSRGGEQPQHF. This chain joins TRBV15 and TRBJ1-5; a weak D match, TRBD1 (5 bases). This CDR3 is 15 amino acids long. The V gene's germline CDR1 is LNHNV and CDR2 YYDKDF (reference sequence). V was shortened by 5 bases and J by 7 bases, with 18 bases between the two germline ends.

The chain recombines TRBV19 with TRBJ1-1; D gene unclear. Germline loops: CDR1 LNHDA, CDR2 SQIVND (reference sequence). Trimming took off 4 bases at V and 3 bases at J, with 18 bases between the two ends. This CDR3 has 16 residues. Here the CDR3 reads CASSRARLSLDTEAFF. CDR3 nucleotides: TGTGCCAGTAGTAGAGCCCGCCTATCATTGGACACTGAAGCTTTCTTT.

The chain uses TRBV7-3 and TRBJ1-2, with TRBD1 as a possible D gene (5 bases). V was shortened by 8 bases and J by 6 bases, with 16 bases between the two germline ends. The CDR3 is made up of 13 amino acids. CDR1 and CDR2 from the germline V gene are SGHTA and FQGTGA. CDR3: CASSPGGRDGYTF. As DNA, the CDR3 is TGTGCCAGCTCCCCGGGGGGGAGAGATGGCTACACCTTC. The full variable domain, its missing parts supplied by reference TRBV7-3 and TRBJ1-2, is GAGVSQTPSNKVTEKGKYVELRCDPISGHTALYWYRQSLGQGPEFLIYFQGTGAADDSGLPNDRFFAVRPEGSVSTLKIQRTERGDSAVYLCASSPGGRDGYTFGSGTRLTVV.

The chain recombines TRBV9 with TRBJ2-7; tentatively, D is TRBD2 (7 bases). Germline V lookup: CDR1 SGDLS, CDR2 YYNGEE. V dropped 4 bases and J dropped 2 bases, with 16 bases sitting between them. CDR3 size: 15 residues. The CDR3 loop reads CASSPQIGGPYEQYF. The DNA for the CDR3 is TGTGCCAGCAGCCCCCAAATCGGGGGGCCCTACGAGCAGTACTTC.

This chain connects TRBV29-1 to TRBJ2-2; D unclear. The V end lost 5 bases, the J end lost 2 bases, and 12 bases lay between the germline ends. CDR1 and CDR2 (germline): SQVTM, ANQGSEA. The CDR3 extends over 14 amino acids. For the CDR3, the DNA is TGCAGCGTTCCCAATACTGATAACACCGGGGAGCTGTTTTTT. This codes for CSVPNTDNTGELFF.

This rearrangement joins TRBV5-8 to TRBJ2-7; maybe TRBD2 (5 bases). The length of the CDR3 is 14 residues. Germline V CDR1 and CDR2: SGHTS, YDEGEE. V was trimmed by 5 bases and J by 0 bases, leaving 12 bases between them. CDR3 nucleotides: TGTGCCAGCAGTTCGGACTGGAGCTCCTACGAGCAGTACTTC. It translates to CASSSDWSSYEQYF.

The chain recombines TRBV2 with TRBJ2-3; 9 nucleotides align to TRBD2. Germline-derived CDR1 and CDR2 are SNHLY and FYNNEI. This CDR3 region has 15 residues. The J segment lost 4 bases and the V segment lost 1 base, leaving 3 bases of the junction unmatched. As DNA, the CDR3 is TGTGCCAGCAGTGAAGTTAGCGGGGGTGCAGATACGCAGTATTTT. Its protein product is CASSEVSGGADTQYF.

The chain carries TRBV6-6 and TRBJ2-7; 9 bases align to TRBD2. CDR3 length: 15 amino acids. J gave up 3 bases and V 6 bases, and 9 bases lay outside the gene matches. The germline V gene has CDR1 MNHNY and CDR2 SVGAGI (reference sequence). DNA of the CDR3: TGTGCCAGCAGCCTACGACTAGCGGAGATCTACGAGCAGTACTTC. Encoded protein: CASSLRLAEIYEQYF.

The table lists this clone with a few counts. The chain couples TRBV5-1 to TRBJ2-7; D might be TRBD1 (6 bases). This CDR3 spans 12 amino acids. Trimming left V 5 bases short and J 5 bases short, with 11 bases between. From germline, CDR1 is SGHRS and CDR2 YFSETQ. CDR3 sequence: CASRATGNEQYF. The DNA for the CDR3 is TGCGCCAGCAGGGCTACAGGGAACGAGCAGTACTTC.

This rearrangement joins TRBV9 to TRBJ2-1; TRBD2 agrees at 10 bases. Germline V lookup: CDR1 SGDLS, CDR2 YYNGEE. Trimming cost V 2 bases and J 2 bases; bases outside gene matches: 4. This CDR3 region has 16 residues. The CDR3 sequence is CASSVDLAGAYNEQFF. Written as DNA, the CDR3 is TGTGCCAGCAGCGTGGACCTAGCGGGGGCCTACAATGAGCAGTTCTTC.

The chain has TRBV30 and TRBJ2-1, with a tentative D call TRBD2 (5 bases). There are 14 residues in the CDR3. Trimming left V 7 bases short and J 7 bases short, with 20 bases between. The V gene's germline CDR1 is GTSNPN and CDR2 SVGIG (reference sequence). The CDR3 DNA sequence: TGTGCCTTCCTCCTAGCAGCCCCTGCTAATGAGCAGTTCTTC. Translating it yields CAFLLAAPANEQFF.

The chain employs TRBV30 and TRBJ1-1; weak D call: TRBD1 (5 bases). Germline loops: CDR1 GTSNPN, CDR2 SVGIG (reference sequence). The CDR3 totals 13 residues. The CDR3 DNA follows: TGTGCTGTCAAACGGGGGTTAAATACTGAAGCTTTCTTT. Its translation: CAVKRGLNTEAFF.

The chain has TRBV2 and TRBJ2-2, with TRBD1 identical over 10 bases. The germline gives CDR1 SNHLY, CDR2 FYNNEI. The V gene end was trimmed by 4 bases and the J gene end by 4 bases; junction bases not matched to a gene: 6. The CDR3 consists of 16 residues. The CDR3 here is CASSADRGQITGELFF. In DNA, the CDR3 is TGTGCCAGCAGTGCTGACAGGGGGCAGATCACCGGGGAGCTGTTTTTT.

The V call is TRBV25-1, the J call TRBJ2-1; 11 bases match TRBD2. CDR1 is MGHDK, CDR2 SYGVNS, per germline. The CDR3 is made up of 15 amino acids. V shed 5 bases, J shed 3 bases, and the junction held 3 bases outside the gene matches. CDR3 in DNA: TGTGCCAGCAGTCATGGGACTAGCGGCTACAATGAGCAGTTCTTC. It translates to CASSHGTSGYNEQFF.

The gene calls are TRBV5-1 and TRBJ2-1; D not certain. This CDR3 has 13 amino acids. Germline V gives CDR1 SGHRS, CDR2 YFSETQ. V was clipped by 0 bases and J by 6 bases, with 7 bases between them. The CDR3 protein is CASSLEATNEQFF. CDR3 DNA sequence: TGCGCCAGCAGCTTGGAAGCGACCAATGAGCAGTTCTTC.

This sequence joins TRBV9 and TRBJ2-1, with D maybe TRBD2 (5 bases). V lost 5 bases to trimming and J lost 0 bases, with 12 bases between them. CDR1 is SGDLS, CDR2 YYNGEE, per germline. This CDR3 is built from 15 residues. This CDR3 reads CASSPRLSSYNEQFF. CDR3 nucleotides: TGTGCCAGCAGTCCTCGACTAAGCTCCTACAATGAGCAGTTCTTC.

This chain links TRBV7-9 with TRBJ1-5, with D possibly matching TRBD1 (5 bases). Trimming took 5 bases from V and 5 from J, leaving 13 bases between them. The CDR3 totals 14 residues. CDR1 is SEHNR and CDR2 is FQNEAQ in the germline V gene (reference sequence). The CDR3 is CASSHLSQDQPQHF. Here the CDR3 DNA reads TGTGCCAGCAGCCACCTCTCACAGGATCAGCCCCAGCATTTT.

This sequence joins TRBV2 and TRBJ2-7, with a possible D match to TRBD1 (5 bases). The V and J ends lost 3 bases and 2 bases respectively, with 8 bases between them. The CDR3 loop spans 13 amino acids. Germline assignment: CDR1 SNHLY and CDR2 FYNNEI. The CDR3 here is CASSDRAPYEQYF. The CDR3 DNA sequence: TGTGCCAGCAGTGACAGGGCCCCCTACGAGCAGTACTTC.

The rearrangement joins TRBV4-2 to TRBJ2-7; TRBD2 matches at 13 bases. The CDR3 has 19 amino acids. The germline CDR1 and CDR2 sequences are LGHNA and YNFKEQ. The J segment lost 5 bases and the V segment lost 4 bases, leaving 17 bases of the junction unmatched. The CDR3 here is CASSRRLAGGSSDIDEQYF. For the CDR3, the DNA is TGTGCCAGCAGCCGCCGACTAGCGGGAGGAAGTTCCGATATAGACGAGCAGTACTTC.

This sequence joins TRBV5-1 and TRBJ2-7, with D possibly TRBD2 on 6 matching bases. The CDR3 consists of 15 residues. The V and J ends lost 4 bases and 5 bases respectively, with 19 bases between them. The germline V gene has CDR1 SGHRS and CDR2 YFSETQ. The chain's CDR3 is CASSLLGDSSHEQYF. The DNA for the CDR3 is TGCGCCAGCAGCCTCCTCGGGGACTCCTCTCACGAGCAGTACTTC.